This T cell receptor beta chain originates from a study of cytomegalovirus exposure and HLA in healthy donors. Study-wide context: As released early, the data held some 85 million unique TCRs from HLA-typed donors.

PCR used 60 Vbeta primers and 13 Jbeta primers. Generated by immunoSEQ multiplex PCR, the TCRdb table keeps only in-frame clones and is missing some. The table shows 85,000 to 130,000 clones, with under 80% occurring only once. This CDR3 comprises 15 residues. Per germline, CDR1 MNHEY and CDR2 SVGAGI. V lost 3 bases to trimming and J lost 4 bases; unmatched junction nucleotides: 5. Sequencing was carried out using PBMCs. The source is a woman in her late teens or twenties in good health and CMV-seropositive. The chain uses TRBV6-5 and TRBJ2-7; TRBD2 aligns across 11 bases. CDR3 loop: CASSYSTSGSYEQYF. CDR3 DNA sequence: TGTGCCAGCAGTTATTCCACTAGCGGGAGTTACGAGCAGTACTTC.